The 32 T cell receptor beta chains reported below all come from one sample, sequenced in a study of blood T cell repertoires in COVID-19. Only in-frame clones appear in the TCRdb table, and some are missing; sequencing was by immunoSEQ multiplex PCR. Of fewer than 300,000 clones in the sample, roughly 86% were seen once. The material sequenced was peripheral blood. The receptors derive from a man aged 40-50 years who had recovered from COVID-19.

The chain is built from TRBV4-2 and TRBJ2-1, with 7 bases matching TRBD2. In germline, CDR1 is LGHNA, CDR2 YNFKEQ. This CDR3 region has 16 residues. The V and J ends lost 4 bases and 3 bases, in that order; junction bases with no gene match: 9. In nucleotides, the CDR3 is TGTGCCAGCAGCCGGCAAGAGAGCGGGAACTACAATGAGCAGTTCTTC. Protein sequence: CASSRQESGNYNEQFF.

This clone is a singleton in its sample. The chain links TRBV5-8 to TRBJ2-3; 11 bases are shared with TRBD2. This CDR3 contains 17 residues. V was clipped by 2 bases and J by 1 base; unmatched bases: 6. The germline gives CDR1 SGHTS, CDR2 YDEGEE. The CDR3 DNA follows: TGTGCCAGCAGCTTCTTCGTGGGACTAGCGGGCACAGATACGCAGTATTTT. Encoded protein: CASSFFVGLAGTDTQYF.

The V and J genes are TRBV29-1 and TRBJ2-3; 12 bases line up with TRBD2. The germline V gene has CDR1 SQVTM and CDR2 ANQGSEA. The junction had 1 base not matched to a gene; V was cut back by 5 bases and J by 1 base. The CDR3 sequence is 14 residues long. DNA for the CDR3: TGCAGCGTTCGACTAGCGGGGGGCACAGATACGCAGTATTTT. It specifies CSVRLAGGTDTQYF.

This clone was detected only once. This chain uses TRBV24-1 with TRBJ2-1, with D possibly TRBD2 on 7 matching bases. CDR3 length: 15 residues. The V end lost 5 bases, the J end lost 8 bases, and 18 bases lay between the germline ends. From germline, CDR1 is KGHDR and CDR2 SFDVKD. DNA of the CDR3: TGTGCCACCAGTGGGGGTTCGGGGGGCCACGATGAGCAGTTCTTC. Protein: CATSGGSGGHDEQFF.

CDR3 bases: TGTGCCAGCAGTTTCAGGGGTTTGGTGGAGCAGTTCTTC. This sequence encodes CASSFRGLVEQFF. The J gene is TRBJ2-1, the V gene TRBV27, with a tentative D call TRBD1 (6 bases). V was clipped by 3 bases and J by 10 bases, with 13 bases between them. This CDR3 comprises 13 residues. Germline V CDR1 and CDR2: MNHEY, SMNVEV (reference sequence).

This clone was recorded once. The chain uses TRBV19 and TRBJ1-5, with D possibly matching TRBD1 (5 bases). V lost 6 bases to trimming and J lost 7 bases, with 19 bases between them. The CDR3 consists of 15 residues. The germline V gene has CDR1 LNHDA and CDR2 SQIVND (reference sequence). In nucleotides, the CDR3 is TGTGCCAGTAGCCTGGTCAGGGATGTACGGCAGCCCCAGCATTTT. This codes for CASSLVRDVRQPQHF.

V and J are TRBV7-8 and TRBJ1-2; D might be TRBD1 (6 bases). Trimming left V 4 bases short and J 5 bases short, with 11 bases between. This CDR3 is 13 amino acids long. Germline CDR1 SGHVS, CDR2 FQNEAQ. The CDR3 DNA reads TGTGCCAGCAGCTCCACAGGGTTTTATGGCTACACCTTC. This translates into CASSSTGFYGYTF.

The rearrangement joins TRBV7-9 to TRBJ2-1, with D tentatively TRBD1 (5 bases). Trimming took 3 bases from V and 9 from J, leaving 15 bases between them. This CDR3 is built from 14 residues. The germline gives CDR1 SEHNR, CDR2 FQNEAQ (reference sequence). CDR3 in amino acids: CASSLSGMKSEQFF. The CDR3 DNA sequence: TGTGCCAGCAGCTTGTCAGGGATGAAGAGTGAGCAGTTCTTC.

V gene TRBV18 combines with J gene TRBJ1-2, with 10 bases matching TRBD1. J lost 6 bases, V lost 3 bases, and 10 bases had no gene match. CDR1 is KGHSH and CDR2 is LQKENI in the germline V gene. This CDR3 spans 16 amino acids. The CDR3 sequence is CASSPLRTGGYDGYTF. DNA for the CDR3: TGTGCCAGCTCACCCCTTCGGACAGGGGGTTACGATGGCTACACCTTC.

Only one count was recorded for this clone. The chain couples TRBV4-2 to TRBJ1-2; 9 nucleotides agree with TRBD1. With 1 base clipped from V and 7 bases from J, the junction kept 13 bases outside the gene matches. CDR3 length equals 17 residues. Germline values: CDR1 LGHNA, CDR2 YNFKEQ. CDR3 in amino acids: CASSQALPTGGYGGYTF. The CDR3 DNA reads TGTGCCAGCAGCCAAGCCTTACCGACAGGGGGGTATGGTGGCTACACCTTC.

The chain has TRBV6-5 and TRBJ1-1, with D uncertain. The V and J ends lost 0 bases and 3 bases respectively, with 8 bases between them. Germline loops: CDR1 MNHEY, CDR2 SVGAGI. The CDR3 runs to 14 residues. In nucleotides, the CDR3 is TGTGCCAGCAGTTACTCGGTTACAGACACTGAAGCTTTCTTT. It specifies CASSYSVTDTEAFF.

The V call is TRBV19, the J call TRBJ2-5; TRBD2 aligns across 11 bases. CDR1 and CDR2 from the germline V gene are LNHDA and SQIVND (reference sequence). The V and J ends lost 2 bases and 3 bases, in that order; junction bases with no gene match: 5. The CDR3 consists of 16 residues. The DNA for the CDR3 is TGTGCCAGTAGTATATTAACTAGCGGGAGAAAAGAGACCCAGTACTTC. Encoded protein: CASSILTSGRKETQYF.

This clone came up once. V and J are TRBV29-1 and TRBJ2-7; TRBD2 aligns across 16 bases. This CDR3 has 17 amino acids. The germline V gene has CDR1 SQVTM and CDR2 ANQGSEA. V lost 6 bases to trimming and J lost 4 bases; unmatched junction nucleotides: 12. CDR3 nucleotide sequence: TGCAGCGTCAGGAAACCGGGACTAGCGGGGGGGACGTACGAGCAGTACTTC. Translation: CSVRKPGLAGGTYEQYF.

This chain connects TRBV10-2 to TRBJ2-3; D gene uncertain. The germline gives CDR1 WSHSY, CDR2 SAAADI. V gave up 4 bases and J gave up 2 bases, with 10 bases separating them. The length of the CDR3 is 14 residues. CDR3: CASSGPDFTDTQYF. The CDR3 region has the DNA TGCGCCAGCAGTGGACCAGACTTCACAGATACGCAGTATTTT.

The rearrangement joins TRBV19 to TRBJ1-5; D might be TRBD1 (6 bases). V was clipped by 3 bases and J by 4 bases, with 13 bases between them. The germline V gene encodes CDR1 LNHDA and CDR2 SQIVND (reference sequence). The CDR3 length is 15 residues. The CDR3: CASSMDSSYNQPQHF. In DNA, the CDR3 is TGTGCCAGTAGTATGGACAGTTCCTATAATCAGCCCCAGCATTTT.

The V and J genes are TRBV3-1 (or the pseudogene TRBV3-2) and TRBJ1-2; no reliable D call. Germline values: CDR1 LGHDT, CDR2 YNNKEL (reference sequence). The CDR3 sequence is 14 residues long. Trimming removed 7 bases from V and 2 bases from J, with 14 bases in between. CDR3 coding DNA: TGTGCCAGCACGCTGATGGGCCTAAACTATGGCTACACCTTC. Protein product: CASTLMGLNYGYTF.

The chain joins TRBV7-9 to TRBJ2-1; 8 bases fit TRBD2. J lost 4 bases, V lost 5 bases, and 10 bases had no gene match. In germline, CDR1 is SEHNR, CDR2 FQNEAQ (reference sequence). This CDR3 has 16 amino acids. DNA of the CDR3: TGTGCCAGCAGCCCAACTCGGGGGGGCGGTTACAATGAGCAGTTCTTC. Protein: CASSPTRGGGYNEQFF.

The V gene is TRBV19, the J gene TRBJ2-3; 13 nucleotides agree with TRBD2. V dropped 4 bases and J dropped 5; count of bases not matched to a gene: 6. Germline lookup yields CDR1 LNHDA and CDR2 SQIVND (reference sequence). CDR3 length equals 16 residues. The CDR3 region has the DNA TGTGCCAGTAGTAGGACTAGCGGGGGCCGGGAAGATACGCAGTATTTT. It codes for CASSRTSGGREDTQYF. Using reference TRBV19 and TRBJ2-3 for the parts outside the CDR3, the full variable domain is DGGITQSPKYLFRKEGQNVTLSCEQNLNHDAMYWYRQDPGQGLRLIYYSQIVNDFQKGDIAEGYSVSREKKESFPLTVTSAQKNPTAFYLCASSRTSGGREDTQYFGPGTRLTVL.

The chain couples TRBV5-4 to TRBJ2-3, with 8 nucleotides matching TRBD2. Germline V gene sequence: CDR1 SGHNT, CDR2 YYREEE (reference sequence). V dropped 0 bases and J dropped 2; count of bases not matched to a gene: 2. The CDR3 has 15 amino acids. The CDR3 DNA reads TGTGCCAGCAGCTTGGCAGGACTAGCCACAGATACGCAGTATTTT. This encodes CASSLAGLATDTQYF. Filled out from reference TRBV5-4 and TRBJ2-3, the complete variable domain reads ETGVTQSPTHLIKTRGQQVTLRCSSQSGHNTVSWYQQALGQGPQFIFQYYREEENGRGNFPPRFSGLQFPNYSSELNVNALELDDSALYLCASSLAGLATDTQYFGPGTRLTVL.

This clone has a handful of counts. Other DNA sequences in this specimen translate into the identical CDR3. This chain joins TRBV4-1 and TRBJ1-5; D remains ambiguous. CDR3 size: 16 residues. The V and J ends lost 0 bases and 0 bases respectively, with 9 bases between them. Germline V gene sequence: CDR1 MGHRA, CDR2 YSYEKL. CDR3 amino acids: CASSQDPGNSNQPQHF. As DNA, the CDR3 is TGCGCCAGCAGCCAAGACCCCGGGAATAGCAATCAGCCCCAGCATTTT.

This clone came up a few times. The V and J genes are TRBV30 and TRBJ1-5; D is undetermined. CDR1 GTSNPN and CDR2 SVGIG come from the germline V gene (reference sequence). There are 16 residues in the CDR3. Trimming pared 0 bases from V and 3 bases from J, leaving 15 bases between. The CDR3 spells CAWSVRSNRVNQPQHF. The CDR3 DNA reads TGTGCCTGGAGTGTACGGTCGAACAGAGTCAATCAGCCCCAGCATTTT.

This chain links TRBV6-6 with TRBJ1-6; TRBD1 might be the D (5 bases). The CDR3 consists of 12 residues. The V end lost 9 bases, the J end lost 7 bases, and 10 bases lay between the germline ends. CDR1 and CDR2 from the germline V gene are MNHNY and SVGAGI (reference sequence). CDR3 region: CASGGVNSPLHF. The CDR3 nucleotides are TGTGCCAGTGGGGGGGTGAATTCACCCCTCCACTTT.

The chain links TRBV4-3 to TRBJ1-4; possible D gene TRBD1, 5 bases. Trimming cost V 0 bases and J 8 bases, with 16 bases left between them. The CDR3 is 16 residues long. Germline lookup yields CDR1 LGHNA and CDR2 YSLEER. The CDR3 bases are TGCGCCAGCAGCCAAGATCCCCCAGGGTTTGAGGAAAAACTGTTTTTT. Protein sequence: CASSQDPPGFEEKLFF.

This clone appeared a few times. This chain links TRBV19 with TRBJ1-2, with D maybe TRBD1 (6 bases). V was trimmed by 5 bases and J by 5 bases, leaving 21 bases between them. This CDR3 has 16 amino acids. Germline CDR1 and CDR2: LNHDA and SQIVND (reference sequence). The CDR3 DNA sequence: TGTGCCAGTAGTCCCACAGGGTTCCCGCTATTTTATGGCTACACCTTC. Amino acid sequence: CASSPTGFPLFYGYTF. Variable domain in full (rest from reference TRBV19 and TRBJ1-2): DGGITQSPKYLFRKEGQNVTLSCEQNLNHDAMYWYRQDPGQGLRLIYYSQIVNDFQKGDIAEGYSVSREKKESFPLTVTSAQKNPTAFYLCASSPTGFPLFYGYTFGSGTRLTVV.

The chain carries TRBV23-1 and TRBJ1-5; D might be TRBD1 (5 bases). TRBV23-1 is classed as an ORF, of uncertain function. V was clipped by 8 bases and J by 1 base, with 15 bases between them. The CDR3 runs 15 residues. CDR3 in DNA: TGCGCCAGCCGAGTTAACCACAGGAGCAATCAGCCCCAGCATTTT. Translated, it gives CASRVNHRSNQPQHF.

This rearrangement joins TRBV6-2 or TRBV6-3 to TRBJ2-1; the D is unclear. Germline CDR1 and CDR2: MNHEY and SVGEGT. The V and J ends lost 8 bases and 7 bases respectively, with 12 bases between them. The CDR3 loop spans 12 amino acids. This CDR3 is CASCLSPNEQFF. As DNA, the CDR3 is TGTGCCAGCTGCCTGTCTCCGAATGAGCAGTTCTTC.

The rearrangement links TRBV7-9 to TRBJ2-5; possible D gene TRBD2, 6 bases. The CDR3 contains 14 residues. Germline values: CDR1 SEHNR, CDR2 FQNEAQ (reference sequence). The V end was cut by 0 bases, the J end by 4 bases, with 9 bases between. The CDR3 loop is CASSLATRRETQYF. The CDR3 nucleotides are TGTGCCAGCAGCTTAGCGACTAGACGAGAGACCCAGTACTTC.

V is TRBV4-1 and J is TRBJ2-5; D perhaps matches TRBD2 (5 bases). Germline loops: CDR1 MGHRA, CDR2 YSYEKL. The CDR3 has 17 amino acids. V lost 2 bases and J lost 5, with 21 bases in between. The CDR3 DNA follows: TGCGCCAGCAGCCAACTCGAGGGCGGAAGCCTCCAGGAGACCCAGTACTTC. As protein: CASSQLEGGSLQETQYF.

The table lists this clone with a count of one. The gene calls are TRBV19 and TRBJ2-3; perhaps TRBD2 as D (5 bases). Germline V gene sequence: CDR1 LNHDA, CDR2 SQIVND (reference sequence). The CDR3 runs to 13 residues. Trimming shortened V by 9 bases and J by 0 bases, and 10 bases separated the two germline ends. CDR3 sequence (DNA): TGTGCCAGCGCGGGTCGGAGCACAGATACGCAGTATTTT. This codes for CASAGRSTDTQYF.

This sequence joins TRBV15 and TRBJ1-2; D call uncertain. The germline V gene encodes CDR1 LNHNV and CDR2 YYDKDF (reference sequence). The V end lost 1 base, the J end lost 4 bases, and 13 bases lay between the germline ends. There are 15 residues in the CDR3. The chain's CDR3 is CATSRAGRGSYGYTF. The CDR3 region has the DNA TGTGCCACCAGCAGAGCCGGCCGAGGATCCTATGGCTACACCTTC.

Notes on this clone: The identical CDR3 is also encoded by other nucleotide sequences in the sample. The chain's CDR3 is CASSSQGATNEKLFF. CDR3 in DNA: TGTGCCAGCAGCTCTCAGGGGGCAACTAATGAAAAACTGTTTTTT. The chain recombines TRBV7-2 with TRBJ1-4, with 7 bases that match TRBD1. From germline, CDR1 is SGHTA and CDR2 FQGNSA. V shed 4 bases and J 0 bases; nucleotides not matched to a gene: 2. The CDR3 is 15 residues long.

The chain carries TRBV3-1 (or the pseudogene TRBV3-2) and TRBJ1-1; TRBD1 matches at 9 bases. CDR3 length equals 17 residues. Looked up from germline, CDR1 is LGHDT and CDR2 is YNNKEL (reference sequence). Losses at the gene ends were 0 bases for V and 4 bases for J; bases not matched to a gene: 9. Here the CDR3 reads CASSQERTGGPSTEAFF. The CDR3 DNA reads TGTGCCAGCAGCCAAGAAAGAACAGGGGGCCCTAGCACTGAAGCTTTCTTT.